Reported below is one T cell receptor beta chain. CDR1 is GTSNPN and CDR2 is SVGIG in the germline V gene (reference sequence). The CDR3 contains 17 residues. V was cut by 0 bases and J by 2 bases, with 16 bases left in between. In the original analysis: Estimated nucleated cell counts came from reference gene primer amplification. Produced via immunoSEQ multiplex PCR; TCRdb's table is partial and in-frame only. V, J and clone size were drawn from that table, and D and trimming were deduced from the DNA. The sample has more than 100,000 clones; 88% are singletons. The data stem from a study of blood T cell repertoires in COVID-19. Study details: Whether acute or convalescent, the COVID-19 samples came from the United States, Italy and Spain. Sample material is recorded as cDNA or gDNA derived from T cells, B-cell-depleted T cells, or PBMCs.

Sequenced material: peripheral blood. The chain is built from TRBV30 and TRBJ2-2; weak D call: TRBD1 (5 bases). The receptor was derived from a man in his sixties or seventies with active COVID-19. The CDR3 reads CAWSVRPETANTGELFF. CDR3 bases: TGTGCCTGGAGTGTACGCCCGGAGACAGCTAACACCGGGGAGCTGTTTTTT.